This entry lists 10 T cell receptor beta chains sequenced from one sample in a study of blood T cell repertoires in COVID-19 (TCRdb year 2020). The library was generated by the immunoSEQ multiplex PCR assay. TCRdb took over this immuneACCESS table, retaining in-frame rearrangements with V and J assigned. Such tables are incomplete; in checked studies, under half of the missing clones stem from an unresolved V gene, and the remainder is unexplained. Counted in this sample were some 220,000 clones; approximately 83% of them appeared once. Jointly, the top ten make up approximately 3% of the sample. Sequencing input: peripheral blood. These receptors came from a woman under 40 who had recovered from COVID-19.

The chain joins TRBV11-3 to TRBJ2-3, with 9 positions matching TRBD1. CDR1 SGHNT and CDR2 YENEEA come from the germline V gene. The V and J ends lost 5 bases and 1 base, in that order; junction bases with no gene match: 7. There are 16 residues in the CDR3. The CDR3: CASSPGQGKGTDTQYF. The CDR3 region has the DNA TGTGCCAGCAGCCCCGGACAGGGGAAGGGCACAGATACGCAGTATTTT.

This chain uses TRBV7-9 with TRBJ2-7; D perhaps matches TRBD1 (5 bases). The V gene lost 1 base and the J gene lost 0 bases, with 7 bases spanning the gap. Germline CDR1 and CDR2: SEHNR and FQNEAQ (reference sequence). This CDR3 comprises 14 residues. CDR3 amino acids: CASSLGGGSYEQYF. In DNA, the CDR3 is TGTGCCAGCAGCTTAGGGGGCGGCTCCTACGAGCAGTACTTC.

The chain is built from TRBV7-7 and TRBJ2-3; D gene unclear. The CDR3 covers 14 residues. Trimming shortened V by 3 bases and J by 5 bases, and 12 bases separated the two germline ends. Germline CDR1 SSHAT, CDR2 FNYEAQ (reference sequence). DNA of the CDR3: TGTGCCAGCAGCTTCAACAGTTTAGGAGATACGCAGTATTTT. Protein sequence: CASSFNSLGDTQYF.

The chain links TRBV7-2 to TRBJ1-5; D possibly corresponds to TRBD1 (5 bases). The V and J ends lost 5 bases and 6 bases respectively, with 14 bases between them. This CDR3 has 14 residues. Germline loops: CDR1 SGHTA, CDR2 FQGNSA. The CDR3 DNA reads TGTGCCAGCAGCCTCAACAGGACACCTCAGCCCCAGCATTTT. It is translated as CASSLNRTPQPQHF.

The count of this clone is one. V gene TRBV5-6 combines with J gene TRBJ2-1; 11 bases match TRBD2. The CDR3 totals 15 residues. Germline V gene data show CDR1 as SGHDT and CDR2 as YYEEEE. The J segment lost 3 bases and the V segment lost 4 bases, leaving 3 bases of the junction unmatched. The CDR3 loop reads CASSTGLAGYNEQFF. The DNA for the CDR3 is TGTGCCAGCAGCACCGGACTAGCGGGCTACAATGAGCAGTTCTTC.

The chain links TRBV28 to TRBJ2-1, with TRBD2 matching 8 bases. The CDR3 is 16 residues long. V lost 4 bases to trimming and J lost 3 bases; unmatched junction nucleotides: 8. Germline V gene sequence: CDR1 MDHEN, CDR2 SYDVKM. Written as DNA, the CDR3 is TGTGCCAGCAGTTCCCCGCCGGGACTAGTCTACAATGAGCAGTTCTTC. The encoded protein is CASSSPPGLVYNEQFF. The full variable domain, in which reference TRBV28 and TRBJ2-1 provide the parts outside the CDR3, is DVKVTQSSRYLVKRTGEKVFLECVQDMDHENMFWYRQDPGLGLRLIYFSYDVKMKEKGDIPEGYSVSREKKERFSLILESASTNQTSMYLCASSSPPGLVYNEQFFGPGTRLTVL.

The V and J genes are TRBV6-5 and TRBJ2-3; weak D call: TRBD1 (6 bases). V lost 7 bases and J lost 2, with 16 bases in between. Looked up from germline, CDR1 is MNHEY and CDR2 is SVGAGI. The CDR3 spans 15 residues. For the CDR3, the DNA is TGTGCCAGCAAAGGGGCCGACAGGTTCACAGATACGCAGTATTTT. This gives the protein CASKGADRFTDTQYF.

The CDR3 DNA is TGCGCCAGCAGCCAAGGCGGTTCCGTTAGGTACGAGCAGTACTTC. Amino acids: CASSQGGSVRYEQYF. The chain uses TRBV4-1 and TRBJ2-7, with D unclear. Germline V gene data show CDR1 as MGHRA and CDR2 as YSYEKL. This CDR3 is built from 15 residues. Trimming removed 1 base from V and 4 bases from J, with 14 bases in between.

The chain has TRBV6-5 and TRBJ1-3, with 7 bases that match TRBD1. With 0 bases clipped from V and 8 bases from J, the junction kept 7 bases outside the gene matches. The CDR3 sequence is 15 residues long. Per germline, CDR1 MNHEY and CDR2 SVGAGI. This CDR3 reads CASSYSNDRADTIYF. CDR3 DNA sequence: TGTGCCAGCAGTTACTCGAATGACAGGGCGGACACCATATATTTT.

This chain joins TRBV5-4 and TRBJ2-2; TRBD1 matches 9 bases. This CDR3 is 17 amino acids long. V shed 5 bases and J 2 bases; nucleotides not matched to a gene: 10. The germline CDR1 and CDR2 sequences are SGHNT and YYREEE (reference sequence). CDR3 DNA: TGTGCCAGCAGACTTAATACAGGGGGCTTTAACACCGGGGAGCTGTTTTTT. Its protein product is CASRLNTGGFNTGELFF.